This entry concerns a single T cell receptor beta chain. Its antigen is undetermined. V shed 0 bases and J 5 bases; nucleotides not matched to a gene: 10. This CDR3 contains 16 residues. Germline CDR1 ENHRY, CDR2 SYGVKD. The repertoire was sequenced with immunoSEQ multiplex PCR; TCRdb's copy has only in-frame clones and lacks some. This sample has more than 80,000 clones, with about 90% found just once. The data belong to a study of OX40 agonist ivuxolimab in advanced cancers. Looking at the study overall: The diagnoses of dose-escalation patients were hepatocellular carcinoma, melanoma, renal cell or head and neck cancer. One hepatocellular carcinoma and a couple of cutaneous melanoma patients partially responded.

Study results and caveats: At doses 0.1 to 3.0 mg/kg, CD4+ and CD8+ clones expanded. Expanded clones were, on average, more numerous in CD8+ T cells than in CD4+.

This TCR derives from an adult with an advanced solid tumor such as melanoma, head and neck, liver or kidney cancer. The chain joins TRBV10-3 to TRBJ2-7; 7 bases are a match to TRBD1. The source was CD4+ or CD8+ T cells sorted from blood, collected in a trial of the OX40 agonist ivuxolimab. The CDR3 loop is CAISESTFRQGDEQYF. In DNA, the CDR3 is TGTGCCATCAGTGAGTCCACCTTTCGACAGGGAGACGAGCAGTACTTC.